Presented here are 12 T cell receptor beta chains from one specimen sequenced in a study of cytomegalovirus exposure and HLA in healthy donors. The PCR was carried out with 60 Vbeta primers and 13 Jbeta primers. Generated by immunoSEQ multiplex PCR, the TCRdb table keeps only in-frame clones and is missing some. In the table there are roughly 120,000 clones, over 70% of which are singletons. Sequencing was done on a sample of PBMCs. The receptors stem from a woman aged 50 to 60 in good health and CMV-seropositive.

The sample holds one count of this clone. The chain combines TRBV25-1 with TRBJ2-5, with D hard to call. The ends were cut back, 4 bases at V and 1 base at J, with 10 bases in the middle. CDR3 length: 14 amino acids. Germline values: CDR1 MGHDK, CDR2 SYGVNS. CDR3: CASSGMASQETQYF. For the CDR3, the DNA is TGTGCCAGCAGTGGGATGGCTAGCCAAGAGACCCAGTACTTC.

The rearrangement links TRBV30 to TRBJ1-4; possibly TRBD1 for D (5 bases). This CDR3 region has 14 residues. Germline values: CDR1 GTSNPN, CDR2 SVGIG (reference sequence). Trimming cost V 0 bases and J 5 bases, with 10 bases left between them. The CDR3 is CAWSVPGPNEKLFF. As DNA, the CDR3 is TGTGCCTGGAGTGTACCAGGGCCGAATGAAAAACTGTTTTTT.

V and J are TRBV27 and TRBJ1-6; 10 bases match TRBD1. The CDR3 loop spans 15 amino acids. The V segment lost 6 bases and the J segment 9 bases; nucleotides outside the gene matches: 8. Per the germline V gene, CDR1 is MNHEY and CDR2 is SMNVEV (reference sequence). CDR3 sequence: CASSMDRGLGSPLHF. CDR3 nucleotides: TGTGCCAGCAGCATGGACAGGGGGTTAGGTTCACCCCTCCACTTT.

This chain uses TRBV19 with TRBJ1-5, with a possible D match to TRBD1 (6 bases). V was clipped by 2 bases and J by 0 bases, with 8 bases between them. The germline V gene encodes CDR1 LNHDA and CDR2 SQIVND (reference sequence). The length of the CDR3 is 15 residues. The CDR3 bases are TGTGCCAGTAGTATAACAGGGAGTAGCAATCAGCCCCAGCATTTT. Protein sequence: CASSITGSSNQPQHF.

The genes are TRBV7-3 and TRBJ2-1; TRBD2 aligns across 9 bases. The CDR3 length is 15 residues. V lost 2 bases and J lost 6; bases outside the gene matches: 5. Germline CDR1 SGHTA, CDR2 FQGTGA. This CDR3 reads CASSLGLAGINEQFF. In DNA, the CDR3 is TGTGCCAGCAGCTTAGGTCTAGCGGGAATCAATGAGCAGTTCTTC.

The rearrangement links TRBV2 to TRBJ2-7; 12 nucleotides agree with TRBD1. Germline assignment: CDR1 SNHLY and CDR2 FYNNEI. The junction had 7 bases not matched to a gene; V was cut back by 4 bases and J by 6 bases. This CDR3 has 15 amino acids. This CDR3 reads CASSVSGQGASEQYF. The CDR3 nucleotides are TGTGCCAGCAGTGTCTCGGGACAGGGGGCCTCCGAGCAGTACTTC.

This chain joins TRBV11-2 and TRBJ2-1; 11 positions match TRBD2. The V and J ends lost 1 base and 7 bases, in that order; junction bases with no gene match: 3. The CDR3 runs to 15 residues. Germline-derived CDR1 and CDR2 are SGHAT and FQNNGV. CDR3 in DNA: TGTGCCAGCAGCTTAGTAGCGGGGGGGAGTAATGAGCAGTTCTTC. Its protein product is CASSLVAGGSNEQFF.

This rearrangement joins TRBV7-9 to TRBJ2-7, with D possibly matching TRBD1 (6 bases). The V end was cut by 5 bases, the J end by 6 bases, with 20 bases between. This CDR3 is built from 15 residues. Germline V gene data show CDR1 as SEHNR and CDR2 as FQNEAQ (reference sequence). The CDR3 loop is CASSRGRGTPSEQYF. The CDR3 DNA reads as TGTGCCAGCAGCCGAGGCAGGGGCACCCCCAGCGAGCAGTACTTC.

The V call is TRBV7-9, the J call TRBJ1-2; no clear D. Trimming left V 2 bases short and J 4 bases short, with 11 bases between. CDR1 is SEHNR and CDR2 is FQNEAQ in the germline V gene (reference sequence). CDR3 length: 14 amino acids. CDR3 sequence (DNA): TGTGCCAGCAGCTTAACGCAACAGACCTATGGCTACACCTTC. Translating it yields CASSLTQQTYGYTF.

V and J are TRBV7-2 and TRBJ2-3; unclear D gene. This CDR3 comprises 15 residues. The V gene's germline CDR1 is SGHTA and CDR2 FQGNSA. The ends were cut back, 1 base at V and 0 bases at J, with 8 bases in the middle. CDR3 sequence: CASSLDRSSTDTQYF. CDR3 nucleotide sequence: TGTGCCAGCAGCTTAGACCGTAGCAGCACAGATACGCAGTATTTT.

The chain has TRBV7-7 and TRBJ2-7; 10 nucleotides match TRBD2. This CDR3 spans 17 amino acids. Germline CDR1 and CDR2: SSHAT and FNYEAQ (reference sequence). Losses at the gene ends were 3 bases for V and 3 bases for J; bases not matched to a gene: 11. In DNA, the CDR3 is TGTGCCAGCAGCTTCCTAGCGGGGGCCTCATTTGACTACGAGCAGTACTTC. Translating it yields CASSFLAGASFDYEQYF.

The DNA for the CDR3 is TGCAGCGTTGGGACTAGCGTCGAGCAGTACTTC. It specifies CSVGTSVEQYF. The genes are TRBV29-1 and TRBJ2-7; the match to TRBD2 covers 9 bases. Germline V lookup: CDR1 SQVTM, CDR2 ANQGSEA. This CDR3 is 11 amino acids long. V lost 4 bases and J lost 6; bases outside the gene matches: 1.